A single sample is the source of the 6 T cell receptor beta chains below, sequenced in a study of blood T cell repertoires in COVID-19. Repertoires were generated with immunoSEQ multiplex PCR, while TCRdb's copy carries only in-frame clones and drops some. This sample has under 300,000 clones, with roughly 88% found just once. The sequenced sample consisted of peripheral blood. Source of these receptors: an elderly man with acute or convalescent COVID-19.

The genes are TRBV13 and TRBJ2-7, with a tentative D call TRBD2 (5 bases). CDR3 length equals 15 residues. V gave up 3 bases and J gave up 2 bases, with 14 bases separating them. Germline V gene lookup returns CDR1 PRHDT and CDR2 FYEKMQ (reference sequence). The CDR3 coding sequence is TGTGCCAGCAGCTTTAAAATCGGAGGCCCCTACGAGCAGTACTTC. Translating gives CASSFKIGGPYEQYF. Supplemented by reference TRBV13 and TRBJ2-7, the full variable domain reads AAGVIQSPRHLIKEKRETATLKCYPIPRHDTVYWYQQGPGQDPQFLISFYEKMQSDKGSIPDRFSAQQFSDYHSELNMSSLELGDSALYFCASSFKIGGPYEQYFGPGTRLTVT.

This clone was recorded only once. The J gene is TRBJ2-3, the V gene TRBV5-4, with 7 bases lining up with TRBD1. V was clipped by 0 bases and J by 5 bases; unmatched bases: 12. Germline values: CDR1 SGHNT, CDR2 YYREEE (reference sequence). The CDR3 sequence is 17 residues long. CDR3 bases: TGTGCCAGCAGCTTGGAAGGTACAGGGGCCCTTCGAGATACGCAGTATTTT. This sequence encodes CASSLEGTGALRDTQYF.

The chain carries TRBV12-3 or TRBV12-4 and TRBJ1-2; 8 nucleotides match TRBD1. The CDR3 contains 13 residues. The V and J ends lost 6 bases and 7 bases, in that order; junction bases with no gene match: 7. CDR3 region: CASSLDRGPGYTF. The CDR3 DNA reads TGTGCCAGCAGCCTTGACAGGGGCCCTGGCTACACCTTC.

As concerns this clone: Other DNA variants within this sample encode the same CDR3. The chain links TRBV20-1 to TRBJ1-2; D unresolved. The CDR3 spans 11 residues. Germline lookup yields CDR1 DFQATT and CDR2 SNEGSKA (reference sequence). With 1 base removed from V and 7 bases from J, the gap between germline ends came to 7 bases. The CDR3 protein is CSARAGGGYTF. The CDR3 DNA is TGCAGTGCTAGAGCAGGAGGTGGCTACACCTTC.

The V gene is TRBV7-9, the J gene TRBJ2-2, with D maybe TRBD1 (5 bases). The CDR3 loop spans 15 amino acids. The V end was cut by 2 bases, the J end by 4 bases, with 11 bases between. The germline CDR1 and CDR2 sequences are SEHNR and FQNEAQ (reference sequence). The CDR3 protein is CASSLQGDSTGELFF. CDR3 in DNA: TGTGCCAGCAGCTTACAAGGGGATAGCACCGGGGAGCTGTTTTTT. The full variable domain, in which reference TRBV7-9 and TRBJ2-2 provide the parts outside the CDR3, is DTGVSQNPRHKITKRGQNVTFRCDPISEHNRLYWYRQTLGQGPEFLTYFQNEAQLEKSRLLSDRFSAERPKGSFSTLEIQRTEQGDSAMYLCASSLQGDSTGELFFGEGSRLTVL.

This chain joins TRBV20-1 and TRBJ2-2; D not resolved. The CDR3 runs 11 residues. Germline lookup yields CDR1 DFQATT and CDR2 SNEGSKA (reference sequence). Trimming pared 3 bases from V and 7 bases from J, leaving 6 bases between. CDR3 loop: CSASPSGELFF. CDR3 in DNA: TGCAGTGCTAGCCCGAGCGGGGAGCTGTTTTTT.